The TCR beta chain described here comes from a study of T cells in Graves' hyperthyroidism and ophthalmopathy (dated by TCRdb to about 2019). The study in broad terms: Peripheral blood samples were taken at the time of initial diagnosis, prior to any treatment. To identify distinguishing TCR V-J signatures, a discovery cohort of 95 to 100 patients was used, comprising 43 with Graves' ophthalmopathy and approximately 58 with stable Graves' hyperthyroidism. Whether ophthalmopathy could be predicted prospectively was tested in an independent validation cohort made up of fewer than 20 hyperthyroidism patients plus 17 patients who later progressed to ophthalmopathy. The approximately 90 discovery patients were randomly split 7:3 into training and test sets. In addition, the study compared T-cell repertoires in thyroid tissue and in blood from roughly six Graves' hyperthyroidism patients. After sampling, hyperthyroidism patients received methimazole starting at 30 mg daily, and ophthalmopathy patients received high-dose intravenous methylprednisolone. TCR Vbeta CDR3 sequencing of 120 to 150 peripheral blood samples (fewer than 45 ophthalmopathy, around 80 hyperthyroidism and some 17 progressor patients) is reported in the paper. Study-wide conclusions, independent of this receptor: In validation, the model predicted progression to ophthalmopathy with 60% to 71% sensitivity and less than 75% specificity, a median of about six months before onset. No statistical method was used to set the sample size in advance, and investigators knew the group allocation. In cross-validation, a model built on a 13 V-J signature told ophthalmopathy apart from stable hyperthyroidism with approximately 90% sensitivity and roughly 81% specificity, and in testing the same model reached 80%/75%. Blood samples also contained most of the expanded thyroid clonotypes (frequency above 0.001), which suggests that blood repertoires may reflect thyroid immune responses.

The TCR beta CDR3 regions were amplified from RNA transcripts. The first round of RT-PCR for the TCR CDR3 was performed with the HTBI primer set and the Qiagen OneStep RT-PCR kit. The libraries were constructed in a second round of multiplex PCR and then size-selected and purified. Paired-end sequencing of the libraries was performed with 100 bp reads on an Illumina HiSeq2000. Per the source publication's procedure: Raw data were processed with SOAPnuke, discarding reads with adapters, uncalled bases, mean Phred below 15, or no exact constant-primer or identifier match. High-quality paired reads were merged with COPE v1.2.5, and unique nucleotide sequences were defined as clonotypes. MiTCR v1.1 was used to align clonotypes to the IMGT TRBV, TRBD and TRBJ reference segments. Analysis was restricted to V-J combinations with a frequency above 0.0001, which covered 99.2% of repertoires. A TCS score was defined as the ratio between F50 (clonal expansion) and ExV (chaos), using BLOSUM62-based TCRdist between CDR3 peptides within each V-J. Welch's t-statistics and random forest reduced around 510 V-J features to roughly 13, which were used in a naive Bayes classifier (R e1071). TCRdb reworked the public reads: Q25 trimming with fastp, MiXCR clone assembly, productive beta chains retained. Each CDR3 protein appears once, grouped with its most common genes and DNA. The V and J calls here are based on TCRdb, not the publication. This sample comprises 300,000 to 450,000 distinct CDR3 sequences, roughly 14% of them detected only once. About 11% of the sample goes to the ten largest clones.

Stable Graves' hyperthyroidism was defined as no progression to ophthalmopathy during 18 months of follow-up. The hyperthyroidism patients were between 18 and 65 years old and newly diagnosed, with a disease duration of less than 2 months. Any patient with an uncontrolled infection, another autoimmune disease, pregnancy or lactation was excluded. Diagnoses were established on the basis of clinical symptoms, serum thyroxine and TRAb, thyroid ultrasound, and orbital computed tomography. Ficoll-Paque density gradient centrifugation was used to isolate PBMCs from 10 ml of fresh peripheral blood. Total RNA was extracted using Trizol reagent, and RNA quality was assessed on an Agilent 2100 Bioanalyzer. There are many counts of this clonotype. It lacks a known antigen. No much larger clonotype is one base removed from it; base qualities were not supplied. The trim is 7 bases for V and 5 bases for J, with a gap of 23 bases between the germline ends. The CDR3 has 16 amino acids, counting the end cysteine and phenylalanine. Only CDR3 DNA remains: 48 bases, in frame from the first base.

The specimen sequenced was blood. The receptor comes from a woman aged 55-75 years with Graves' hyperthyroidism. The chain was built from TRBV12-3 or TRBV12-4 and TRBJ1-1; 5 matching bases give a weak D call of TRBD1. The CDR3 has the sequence CASTEQDPKVGTEAFF. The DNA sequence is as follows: TGTGCCAGCACGGAACAGGACCCAAAAGTAGGGACTGAAGCTTTCTTT.